These 31 T cell receptor beta chains originate from one sample sequenced in a study of blood T cell repertoires in COVID-19. Sequenced by immunoSEQ multiplex PCR; TCRdb stores in-frame clones only, minus some. Found here are about 70,000 clones, 65% to 80% of them singletons; the top ten hold around 27%. The sequenced material came from peripheral blood. Source of these receptors: an elderly woman with active or convalescent COVID-19.

The J gene is TRBJ2-1, the V gene TRBV14; TRBD2 matches 7 bases. Per the germline V gene, CDR1 is SGHDN and CDR2 is FVKESK. The V segment lost 4 bases and the J segment 3 bases; nucleotides outside the gene matches: 9. There are 16 residues in the CDR3. The CDR3 DNA is TGTGCCAGCAGCCCTCTCGAGGGCGGGGGCTACAATGAGCAGTTCTTC. Amino acid sequence: CASSPLEGGGYNEQFF.

The chain uses TRBV19 and TRBJ1-2; D is ambiguous. The V end was cut by 7 bases, the J end by 8 bases, with 17 bases between. The CDR3 contains 13 residues. The germline V gene encodes CDR1 LNHDA and CDR2 SQIVND (reference sequence). The CDR3 DNA follows: TGTGCCAGTACCACCTATACGGGGTACGGCTACACCTTC. Translated: CASTTYTGYGYTF. Together with reference TRBV19 and TRBJ1-2, the CDR3 gives the full variable domain: DGGITQSPKYLFRKEGQNVTLSCEQNLNHDAMYWYRQDPGQGLRLIYYSQIVNDFQKGDIAEGYSVSREKKESFPLTVTSAQKNPTAFYLCASTTYTGYGYTFGSGTRLTVV.

This rearrangement joins TRBV9 to TRBJ2-3; tentatively, D is TRBD2 (7 bases). Germline CDR1 and CDR2: SGDLS and YYNGEE. V was pared by 0 bases and J by 3 bases, with 14 bases between. The CDR3 consists of 16 residues. The CDR3 nucleotides read TGTGCCAGCAGCGTAGTGTCGGGGGGCGATACAGATACGCAGTATTTT. Its translation is CASSVVSGGDTDTQYF. Looking up the rest from reference TRBV9 and TRBJ2-3 gives the full variable domain: DSGVTQTPKHLITATGQRVTLRCSPRSGDLSVYWYQQSLDQGLQFLIQYYNGEERAKGNILERFSAQQFPDLHSELNLSSLELGDSALYFCASSVVSGGDTDTQYFGPGTRLTVL.

Only a few counts were recorded for this clone. The chain employs TRBV6-2 or TRBV6-3 and TRBJ1-6; 7 nucleotides line up with TRBD1. Germline CDR1 and CDR2: MNHEY and SVGEGT. V lost 2 bases to trimming and J lost 6 bases; unmatched junction nucleotides: 10. This CDR3 has 17 amino acids. CDR3 loop: CASSYEGVTGTNSPLHF. Here the CDR3 DNA reads TGTGCCAGCAGTTACGAGGGAGTGACAGGGACTAATTCACCCCTCCACTTT.

CDR3 DNA sequence: TGTGCCAGCAGCTGGGGACAGGGGAACACCGGGGAGCTGTTTTTT. Protein: CASSWGQGNTGELFF. The chain is built from TRBV5-5 and TRBJ2-2; 9 bases line up with TRBD1. V trimming: 3 bases; J trimming: 1 base; junction bases outside the gene matches: 1. This CDR3 has 15 residues. Per the germline V gene, CDR1 is SGHKS and CDR2 is YYEKEE (reference sequence).

A single count supports this clone. The rearrangement uses TRBV7-2 and TRBJ1-4, with 7 bases that match TRBD1. V shed 5 bases, J shed 4 bases, and the junction held 7 bases outside the gene matches. CDR1 SGHTA and CDR2 FQGNSA come from the germline V gene. The CDR3 covers 15 residues. The CDR3 here is CASSGTGVFNEKLFF. The CDR3 nucleotides are TGTGCCAGCAGCGGCACAGGGGTATTTAATGAAAAACTGTTTTTT.

This clone occurred a few times. The chain is built from TRBV5-6 and TRBJ2-1, with 9 bases identical to TRBD2. The CDR3 is 17 amino acids. V trimming: 4 bases; J trimming: 0 bases; junction bases outside the gene matches: 8. The germline gives CDR1 SGHDT, CDR2 YYEEEE. The CDR3 nucleotides are TGTGCCAGCAGCCCTGGGACTAGCCGAAGCTCCTACAATGAGCAGTTCTTC. Its translation: CASSPGTSRSSYNEQFF.

The chain joins TRBV29-1 to TRBJ1-4; a weak D match, TRBD1 (5 bases). The V end lost 7 bases, the J end lost 0 bases, and 12 bases lay between the germline ends. Germline lookup yields CDR1 SQVTM and CDR2 ANQGSEA. This CDR3 has 14 amino acids. CDR3 region: CSASWGATNEKLFF. The CDR3 DNA reads TGCAGCGCGTCCTGGGGGGCAACTAATGAAAAACTGTTTTTT.

The chain recombines TRBV12-3 or TRBV12-4 with TRBJ1-1, with D uncertain. This CDR3 spans 12 amino acids. V lost 5 bases and J lost 6, with 10 bases in between. CDR3 amino acids: CASSPPFPEAFF. Written as DNA, the CDR3 is TGTGCCAGCAGTCCCCCCTTTCCTGAAGCTTTCTTT.

This clone was counted a single time. This chain connects TRBV15 to TRBJ1-2; unclear D gene. With 0 bases removed from V and 8 bases from J, the gap between germline ends came to 13 bases. CDR3 length equals 14 residues. CDR1 is LNHNV, CDR2 YYDKDF, per germline (reference sequence). The CDR3 is CATSRDNGGRGYTF. The CDR3 DNA reads as TGTGCCACCAGCAGAGATAATGGAGGGAGGGGCTACACCTTC. The full variable domain, rest sourced from reference TRBV15 and TRBJ1-2, is DAMVIQNPRYQVTQFGKPVTLSCSQTLNHNVMYWYQQKSSQAPKLLFHYYDKDFNNEADTPDNFQSRRPNTSFCFLDIRSPGLGDTAMYLCATSRDNGGRGYTFGSGTRLTVV.

The chain is built from TRBV19 and TRBJ1-1; the D is unclear. This CDR3 contains 14 residues. Germline assignment: CDR1 LNHDA and CDR2 SQIVND (reference sequence). V dropped 0 bases and J dropped 3 bases, with 8 bases sitting between them. The CDR3 sequence is CASSIDLGYTEAFF. The CDR3 nucleotides read TGTGCCAGTAGTATAGATTTGGGCTACACTGAAGCTTTCTTT.

The gene calls are TRBV6-2 or TRBV6-3 and TRBJ1-5; TRBD1 might be the D (5 bases). Germline-derived CDR1 and CDR2 are MNHEY and SVGEGT. The CDR3 is 17 amino acids. The ends were cut back, 6 bases at V and 0 bases at J, with 18 bases in the middle. The CDR3: CASRPLRDLYSNQPQHF. CDR3 bases: TGTGCCAGCAGGCCTCTCCGGGACTTATATAGCAATCAGCCCCAGCATTTT.

This clone occurred once. The V call is TRBV27, the J call TRBJ1-1; no clear D. V dropped 2 bases and J dropped 2 bases, with 6 bases sitting between them. This CDR3 region has 13 residues. From germline, CDR1 is MNHEY and CDR2 SMNVEV (reference sequence). CDR3 region: CASSLAANTEAFF. For the CDR3, the DNA is TGTGCCAGCAGTTTAGCGGCAAACACTGAAGCTTTCTTT.

This clone was detected only once. The chain carries TRBV27 and TRBJ1-5, with 8 bases aligning to TRBD1. This CDR3 region has 15 residues. J was trimmed by 2 bases and V by 3 bases; bases with no gene match: 3. CDR1 and CDR2 (germline): MNHEY, SMNVEV (reference sequence). The CDR3 region has the DNA TGTGCCAGCAGTTTTTCAGGGGGCGGCAATCAGCCCCAGCATTTT. Translated: CASSFSGGGNQPQHF.

V usage is TRBV18 and J usage is TRBJ2-7; 8 positions match TRBD1. Per germline, CDR1 KGHSH and CDR2 LQKENI. The V gene end was trimmed by 6 bases and the J gene end by 4 bases; junction bases not matched to a gene: 5. The CDR3 contains 13 residues. CDR3 amino acids: CASSWGQEYEQYF. The CDR3 nucleotides read TGTGCCAGCTCCTGGGGACAGGAATACGAGCAGTACTTC. The entire variable domain, with the rest obtained from reference TRBV18 and TRBJ2-7, is as follows: NAGVMQNPRHLVRRRGQEARLRCSPMKGHSHVYWYRQLPEEGLKFMVYLQKENIIDESGMPKERFSAEFPKEGPSILRIQQVVRGDSAAYFCASSWGQEYEQYFGPGTRLTVT.

Notes on this clone: The same CDR3 also results from other DNA sequences found in this sample. J is TRBJ2-6 and V is TRBV5-4, with a weak D call TRBD1 (5 bases). The CDR3 loop spans 17 amino acids. Germline V lookup: CDR1 SGHNT, CDR2 YYREEE (reference sequence). Trimming left V 0 bases short and J 2 bases short, with 12 bases between. CDR3 sequence reads: CASSLGQNAAGANVLTF. The DNA of the CDR3 is TGTGCCAGCAGCTTGGGACAGAATGCTGCTGGGGCCAACGTCCTGACTTTC.

The chain is built from TRBV29-1 and TRBJ2-5; 7 positions agree with TRBD1. J gave up 4 bases and V 4 bases, and 9 bases lay outside the gene matches. Germline V lookup: CDR1 SQVTM, CDR2 ANQGSEA. CDR3 size: 14 residues. The CDR3: CSVGSGTESETQYF. In nucleotides, the CDR3 is TGCAGCGTTGGGTCCGGGACAGAGTCAGAGACCCAGTACTTC.

The V gene is TRBV15, the J gene TRBJ1-5; D is undetermined. The germline gives CDR1 LNHNV, CDR2 YYDKDF (reference sequence). The germline V and J ends were trimmed by 1 base and 4 bases, with 14 bases remaining between them. The CDR3 has 16 amino acids. CDR3 loop: CATSRGHSGLNQPQHF. CDR3 DNA sequence: TGTGCCACCAGCAGAGGCCACTCGGGGTTGAATCAGCCCCAGCATTTT.

The genes are TRBV6-5 and TRBJ2-7; maybe TRBD1 (5 bases). This CDR3 has 14 residues. The V and J ends lost 8 bases and 0 bases respectively, with 14 bases between them. CDR1 and CDR2 (germline): MNHEY, SVGAGI. CDR3 nucleotide sequence: TGTGCCAGCTTGGGGCCCAGAGCCTCCTACGAGCAGTACTTC. This gives the protein CASLGPRASYEQYF.

This chain joins TRBV19 and TRBJ1-6; 11 nucleotides line up with TRBD1. The CDR3 runs 16 residues. CDR1 and CDR2 from the germline V gene are LNHDA and SQIVND (reference sequence). V trimming: 5 bases; J trimming: 5 bases; junction bases outside the gene matches: 5. CDR3 sequence: CASSSGQGANNSPLHF. The CDR3 region has the DNA TGTGCCAGTAGTTCCGGACAGGGGGCGAATAATTCACCCCTCCACTTT.

This chain joins TRBV3-1 (or the pseudogene TRBV3-2) and TRBJ2-7, with TRBD2 as a possible D gene (5 bases). The CDR3 has 14 amino acids. CDR1 LGHDT and CDR2 YNNKEL come from the germline V gene (reference sequence). V lost 5 bases, J lost 0 bases, and 11 bases lay in between. In nucleotides, the CDR3 is TGTGCCAGCAGCGCGGAGGAGTTCTCCTACGAGCAGTACTTC. It yields the protein CASSAEEFSYEQYF.

CDR3 loop: CASSLGQGGTGNTIYF. CDR3 coding DNA: TGTGCCAGCAGCTTGGGACAGGGAGGGACTGGAAACACCATATATTTT. The V call is TRBV7-6, the J call TRBJ1-3, with 9 positions matching TRBD1. Germline V gene sequence: CDR1 SGHVS, CDR2 FNYEAQ. CDR3 length: 16 amino acids. Trimming at V came to 3 bases and at J to 2 bases, leaving 5 bases not matched to a gene.

The rearrangement links TRBV27 to TRBJ2-5, with TRBD1 matching over 9 bases. The germline CDR1 and CDR2 sequences are MNHEY and SMNVEV (reference sequence). CDR3 length: 14 residues. V trimming: 6 bases; J trimming: 4 bases; junction bases outside the gene matches: 6. The CDR3 here is CASSRTGAGETQYF. The CDR3, as DNA: TGTGCCAGCAGCAGGACAGGGGCGGGAGAGACCCAGTACTTC.

This chain joins TRBV9 and TRBJ2-1, with 11 bases identical to TRBD2. Looked up from germline, CDR1 is SGDLS and CDR2 is YYNGEE. This CDR3 region has 15 residues. The V gene end was trimmed by 0 bases and the J gene end by 7 bases; junction bases not matched to a gene: 3. CDR3 in amino acids: CASSVDLAGGNEQFF. The CDR3, as DNA: TGTGCCAGCAGCGTAGATCTAGCGGGGGGTAATGAGCAGTTCTTC.

The CDR3 DNA sequence: TGCAGTGCTAGTCCCATCAACCAAGAGACCCAGTACTTC. This encodes CSASPINQETQYF. The chain employs TRBV20-1 and TRBJ2-5; D is undetermined. Per germline, CDR1 DFQATT and CDR2 SNEGSKA (reference sequence). V lost 3 bases and J 0 bases, leaving 8 bases between the germline ends. CDR3 size: 13 residues.

The DNA for the CDR3 is TGTGCCAGCAGCTCCGGGACAGGGACCCGGAACACTGAAGCTTTCTTT. It is translated as CASSSGTGTRNTEAFF. The V call is TRBV7-9, the J call TRBJ1-1, with 9 bases aligning to TRBD1. The CDR3 has 16 residues. The germline gives CDR1 SEHNR, CDR2 FQNEAQ (reference sequence). Trimming removed 4 bases from V and 1 base from J; junction bases left unmatched: 7.

This sequence joins TRBV28 and TRBJ2-3, with 10 bases aligning to TRBD2. Unmatched junction bases numbered 8, after V lost 6 bases and J lost 5 bases. There are 15 residues in the CDR3. Germline values: CDR1 MDHEN, CDR2 SYDVKM. This chain's CDR3 is CASRPASGGLDTQYF. The CDR3 DNA is TGTGCCAGCAGGCCGGCTAGCGGGGGATTAGATACGCAGTATTTT.

This sequence joins TRBV27 and TRBJ1-1; 11 nucleotides match TRBD1. The junction had 20 bases not matched to a gene; V was cut back by 5 bases and J by 3 bases. Germline CDR1 and CDR2: MNHEY and SMNVEV (reference sequence). There are 20 residues in the CDR3. This chain's CDR3 is CASSGGSGQGGFTGYTEAFF. As DNA, the CDR3 is TGTGCCAGCAGTGGGGGATCGGGACAGGGGGGATTTACGGGATACACTGAAGCTTTCTTT.

The J gene is TRBJ2-7, the V gene TRBV7-8, with D perhaps matching TRBD1 (6 bases). Germline loops: CDR1 SGHVS, CDR2 FQNEAQ. The V end was cut by 0 bases, the J end by 6 bases, with 15 bases between. The CDR3 extends over 15 amino acids. The CDR3 coding sequence is TGTGCCAGCAGCTTAGCGATGGACAGACTTCTCGAGCAGTACTTC. Translated, it gives CASSLAMDRLLEQYF.

The gene calls are TRBV6-5 and TRBJ2-7; tentatively, D is TRBD2 (7 bases). Trimming removed 8 bases at V and 2 bases at J, with 16 bases between. Per germline, CDR1 MNHEY and CDR2 SVGAGI. CDR3 length: 14 amino acids. In DNA form, the CDR3 reads TGTGCCAGCCGGGGGGCAGGGAAGACCTACGAGCAGTACTTC. It encodes CASRGAGKTYEQYF.

This clone was observed a single time. The V gene is TRBV7-3, the J gene TRBJ2-7; 10 bases agree with TRBD1. V dropped 6 bases and J dropped 6; count of bases not matched to a gene: 8. The CDR3 is made up of 14 amino acids. Germline-derived CDR1 and CDR2 are SGHTA and FQGTGA. CDR3 nucleotide sequence: TGTGCCAGCAGTCTCGGGACAGGGGTGGGCGAGCAGTACTTC. Its protein is CASSLGTGVGEQYF.